This T cell receptor (beta chain) came from a study of early T cells in non-severe SARS-CoV-2 infection (dated by TCRdb to 2020 to 2023). The study in broad terms: Because TCR sequencing relied on bulk RNA taken from unsorted whole blood, pairing of alpha and beta chains was not possible.

The paper as a whole reports these results and caveats: VDJdb matching was skewed toward anti-spike CD8 responses and likely underestimated virus-specific expansions, missing private and CD4 specificities.

The junction carries 18 bases between V and J, which are trimmed by 1 base and 6 bases respectively. CDR3 length: 16 amino acids, cysteine to phenylalanine. CDR3 DNA is the only sequence kept; it has 48 bases, read in frame from the first base. The germline V gene (reference sequence) supplies CDR1 SEHNR and CDR2 FQNEAQ. This clonotype occurred many times. This receptor's antigen is unknown. The sample holds no much larger clone one base away, and base qualities are not on file. Set within a cohort of healthcare workers in London, UK, this nested case-control study involved weekly PCR testing of nasopharyngeal swabs along with blood sampling. Healthcare workers were recruited between 23 and 31 March 2020, during the week of the UK lockdown, and were followed weekly for up to about 16 weeks. The method was 5' RACE. Sequencing took place on a NextSeq 500. To correct for sequencing error and PCR bias, the TCR library protocol tagged individual cDNA molecules with unique molecular identifiers. Sequencing covered both TCR alpha and beta chains, and within each sample the abundances of alpha and beta sequences were tightly co-correlated. The published analysis was carried out like this. Decombinator V4 was used to annotate the V gene, J gene and CDR3 of the TCR sequences. Expanded TCRs were defined as changing significantly between any two time points under a Poisson model with p below 0.0001. TCR abundances were normalised to the total number of TCRs sequenced per sample and were expressed as counts per million. TRAV1-2 paired with TRAJ12, TRAJ20 or TRAJ33 defined MAIT TCRs, while TRAV10 paired with TRAJ18 defined iNKT TCRs. VDJdb, accessed on 1 November 2021, was searched for TCRs annotated for CMV, EBV and SARS-CoV-2, and TCRs annotated for more than one antigen were excluded. TCRdb took the public reads, trimmed them with fastp at Q25, ran MiXCR for clone calling and kept in-frame beta chains. Records with the same CDR3 protein are collapsed into one entry carrying the most frequent genes and DNA. These V and J calls rely on TCRdb rather than the paper's analysis. Within this sample are 30,000 or so distinct CDR3 sequences, with 5% to 6.5% of them counted one time only. The top ten clonotypes cover under 25% of the sample.

The sample was whole blood. This chain is built from TRBV7-9 and TRBJ1-1, and possibly TRBD1, on 5 matching bases. This clonotype originated in an adult who was a healthcare worker with PCR-confirmed SARS-CoV-2 infection or an uninfected control (not recorded which). In nucleotides, the sequence is TGTGCCAGCAGCTTAGGAATGGGGGTTGGGACCGCTGAAGCTTTCTTT. It is translated as CASSLGMGVGTAEAFF.